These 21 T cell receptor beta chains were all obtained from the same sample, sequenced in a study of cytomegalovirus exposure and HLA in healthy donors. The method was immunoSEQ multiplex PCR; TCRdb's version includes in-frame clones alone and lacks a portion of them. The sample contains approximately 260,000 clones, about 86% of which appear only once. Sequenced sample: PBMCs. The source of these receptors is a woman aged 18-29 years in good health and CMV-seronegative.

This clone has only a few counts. CDR3: CASSFSQPQHF. CDR3 coding DNA: TGTGCCAGCAGCTTCAGTCAGCCCCAGCATTTT. The V and J genes are TRBV12-1 and TRBJ1-5; the D call TRBD1 from the table was never checked on the DNA. TRBV12-1 is annotated as a pseudogene. This CDR3 is built from 11 residues.

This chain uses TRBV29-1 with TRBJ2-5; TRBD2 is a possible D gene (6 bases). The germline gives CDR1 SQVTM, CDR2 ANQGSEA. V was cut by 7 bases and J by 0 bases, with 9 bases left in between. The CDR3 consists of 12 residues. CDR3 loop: CSGGTHQETQYF. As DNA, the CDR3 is TGCAGCGGAGGGACTCACCAAGAGACCCAGTACTTC.

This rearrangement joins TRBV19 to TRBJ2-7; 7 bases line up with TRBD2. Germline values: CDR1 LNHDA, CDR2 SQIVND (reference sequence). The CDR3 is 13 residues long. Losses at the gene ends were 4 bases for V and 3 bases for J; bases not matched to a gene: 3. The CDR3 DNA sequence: TGTGCCAGTAGTAGGGCGGGGGACTACGAGCAGTACTTC. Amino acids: CASSRAGDYEQYF.

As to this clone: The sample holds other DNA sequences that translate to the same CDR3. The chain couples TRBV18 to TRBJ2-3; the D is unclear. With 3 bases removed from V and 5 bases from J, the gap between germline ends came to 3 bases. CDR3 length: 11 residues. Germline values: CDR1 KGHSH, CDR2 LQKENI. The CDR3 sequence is CASSPRDTQYF. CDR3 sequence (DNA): TGTGCCAGCTCACCTAGAGATACGCAGTATTTT.

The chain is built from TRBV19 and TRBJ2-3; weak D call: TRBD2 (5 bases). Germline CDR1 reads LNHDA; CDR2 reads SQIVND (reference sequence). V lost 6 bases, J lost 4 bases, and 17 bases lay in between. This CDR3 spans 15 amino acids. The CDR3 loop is CASSSTAAGPDTQYF. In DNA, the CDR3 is TGTGCCAGTAGCTCAACTGCGGCGGGCCCAGATACGCAGTATTTT.

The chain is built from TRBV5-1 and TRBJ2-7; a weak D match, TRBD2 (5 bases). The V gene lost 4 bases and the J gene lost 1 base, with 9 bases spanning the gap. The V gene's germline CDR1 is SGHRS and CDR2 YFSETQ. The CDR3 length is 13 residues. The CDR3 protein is CASSPGVSYEQYF. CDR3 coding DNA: TGCGCCAGCAGCCCCGGGGTTTCCTACGAGCAGTACTTC.

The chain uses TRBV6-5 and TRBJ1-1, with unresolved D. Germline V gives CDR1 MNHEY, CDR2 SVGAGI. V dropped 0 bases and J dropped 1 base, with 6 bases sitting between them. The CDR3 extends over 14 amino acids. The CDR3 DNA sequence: TGTGCCAGCAGTTACTCGATGAGGAACACTGAAGCTTTCTTT. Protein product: CASSYSMRNTEAFF.

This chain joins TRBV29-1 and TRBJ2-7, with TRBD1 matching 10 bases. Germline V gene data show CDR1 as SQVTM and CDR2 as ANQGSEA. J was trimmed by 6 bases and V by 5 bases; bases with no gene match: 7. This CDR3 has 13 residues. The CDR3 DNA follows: TGCAGCGTTTTACAGGGGGACAGGGGCGAGCAGTACTTC. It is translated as CSVLQGDRGEQYF.

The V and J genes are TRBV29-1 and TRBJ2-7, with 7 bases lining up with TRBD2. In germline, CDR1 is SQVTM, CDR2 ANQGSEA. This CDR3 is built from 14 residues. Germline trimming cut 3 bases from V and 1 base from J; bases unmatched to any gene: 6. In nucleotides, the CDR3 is TGCAGCGTTGAGCCCAGCGGGGAATCCTACGAGCAGTACTTC. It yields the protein CSVEPSGESYEQYF.

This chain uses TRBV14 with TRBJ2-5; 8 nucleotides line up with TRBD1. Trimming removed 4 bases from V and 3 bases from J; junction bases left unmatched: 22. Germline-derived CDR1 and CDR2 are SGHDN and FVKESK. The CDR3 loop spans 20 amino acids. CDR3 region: CASSRLSGLRGLYQEETQYF. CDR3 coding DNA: TGTGCCAGCAGCCGGCTCTCAGGACTCAGGGGGCTTTATCAGGAAGAGACCCAGTACTTC.

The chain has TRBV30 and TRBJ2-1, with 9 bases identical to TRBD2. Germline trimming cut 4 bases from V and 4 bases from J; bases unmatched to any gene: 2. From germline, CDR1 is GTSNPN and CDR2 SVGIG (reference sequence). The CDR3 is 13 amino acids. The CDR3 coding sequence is TGTGCCTGGAACGCGGGAGGGTACAATGAGCAGTTCTTC. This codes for CAWNAGGYNEQFF.

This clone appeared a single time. This CDR3 is CASSQDAGFQETQYF. CDR3 DNA sequence: TGCGCCAGCAGCCAAGATGCAGGTTTCCAAGAGACCCAGTACTTC. The V and J genes are TRBV4-3 and TRBJ2-5; D unresolved. CDR1 is LGHNA and CDR2 is YSLEER in the germline V gene. CDR3 length equals 15 residues. Deletions cut 0 bases from V and 1 base from J, with 9 bases between.

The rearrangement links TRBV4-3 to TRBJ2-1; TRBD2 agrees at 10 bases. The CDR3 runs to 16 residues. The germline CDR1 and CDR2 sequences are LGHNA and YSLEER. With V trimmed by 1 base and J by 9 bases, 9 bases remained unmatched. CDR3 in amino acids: CASSQALSGGAGEQFF. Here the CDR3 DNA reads TGCGCCAGCAGCCAAGCACTAAGCGGGGGGGCCGGTGAGCAGTTCTTC.

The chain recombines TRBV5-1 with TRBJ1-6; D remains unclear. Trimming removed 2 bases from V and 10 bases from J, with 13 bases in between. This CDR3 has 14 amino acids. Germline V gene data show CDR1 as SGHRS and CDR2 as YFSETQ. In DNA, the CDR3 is TGCGCCAGCAGCTTTAGAGGGTCAGAATCACCCCTCCACTTT. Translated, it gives CASSFRGSESPLHF.

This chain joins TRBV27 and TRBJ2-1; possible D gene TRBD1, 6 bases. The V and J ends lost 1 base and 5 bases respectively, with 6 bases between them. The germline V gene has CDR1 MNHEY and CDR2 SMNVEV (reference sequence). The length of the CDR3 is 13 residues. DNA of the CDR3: TGTGCCAGCAGTTTATGGACAGACAATGAGCAGTTCTTC. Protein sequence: CASSLWTDNEQFF.

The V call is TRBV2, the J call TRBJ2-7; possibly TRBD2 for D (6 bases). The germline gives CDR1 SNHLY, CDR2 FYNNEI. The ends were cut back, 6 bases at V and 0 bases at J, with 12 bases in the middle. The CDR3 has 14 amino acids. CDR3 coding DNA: TGTGCCAGCAGGGGGACTTCCGACTCCTACGAGCAGTACTTC. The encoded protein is CASRGTSDSYEQYF. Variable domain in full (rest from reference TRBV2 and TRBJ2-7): EPEVTQTPSHQVTQMGQEVILRCVPISNHLYFYWYRQILGQKVEFLVSFYNNEISEKSEIFDDQFSVERPDGSNFTLKIRSTKLEDSAMYFCASRGTSDSYEQYFGPGTRLTVT.

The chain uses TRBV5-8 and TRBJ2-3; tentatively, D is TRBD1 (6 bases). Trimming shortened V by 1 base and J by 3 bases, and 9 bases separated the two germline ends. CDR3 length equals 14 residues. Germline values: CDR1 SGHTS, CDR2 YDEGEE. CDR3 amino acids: CASSLPRGTDTQYF. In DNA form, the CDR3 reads TGTGCCAGCAGCTTGCCCAGGGGAACAGATACGCAGTATTTT. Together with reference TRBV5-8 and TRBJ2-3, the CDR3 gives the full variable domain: EAGVTQSPTHLIKTRGQQATLRCSPISGHTSVYWYQQALGLGLQFLLWYDEGEERNRGNFPPRFSGRQFPNYSSELNVNALELEDSALYLCASSLPRGTDTQYFGPGTRLTVL.

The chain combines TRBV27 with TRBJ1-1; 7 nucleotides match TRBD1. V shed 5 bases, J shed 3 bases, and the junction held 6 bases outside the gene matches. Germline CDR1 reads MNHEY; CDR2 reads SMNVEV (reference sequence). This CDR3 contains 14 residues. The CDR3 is CASSMDRYYTEAFF. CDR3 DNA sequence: TGTGCCAGCAGTATGGACAGGTACTACACTGAAGCTTTCTTT.

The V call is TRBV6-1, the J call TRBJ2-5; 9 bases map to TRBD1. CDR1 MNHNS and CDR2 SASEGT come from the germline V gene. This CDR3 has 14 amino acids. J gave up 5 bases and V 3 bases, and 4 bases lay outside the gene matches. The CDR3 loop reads CASSEGTGLETQYF. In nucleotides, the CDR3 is TGTGCCAGCAGTGAGGGGACAGGGTTGGAGACCCAGTACTTC.

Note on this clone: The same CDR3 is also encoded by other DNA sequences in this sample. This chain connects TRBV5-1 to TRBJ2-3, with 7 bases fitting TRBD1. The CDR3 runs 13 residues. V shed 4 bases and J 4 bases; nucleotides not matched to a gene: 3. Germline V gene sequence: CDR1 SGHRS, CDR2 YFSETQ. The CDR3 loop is CASSPGTADTQYF. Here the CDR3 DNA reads TGCGCCAGCAGCCCGGGGACAGCAGATACGCAGTATTTT. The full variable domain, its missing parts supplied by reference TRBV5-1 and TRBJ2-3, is KAGVTQTPRYLIKTRGQQVTLSCSPISGHRSVSWYQQTPGQGLQFLFEYFSETQRNKGNFPGRFSGRQFSNSRSEMNVSTLELGDSALYLCASSPGTADTQYFGPGTRLTVL.

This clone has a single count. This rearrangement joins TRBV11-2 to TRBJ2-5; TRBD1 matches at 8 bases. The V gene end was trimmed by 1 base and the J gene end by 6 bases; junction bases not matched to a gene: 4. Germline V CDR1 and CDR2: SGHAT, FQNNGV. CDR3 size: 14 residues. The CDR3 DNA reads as TGTGCCAGCAGCTTAGCAGGGGGCCCAAAGACCCAGTACTTC. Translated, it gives CASSLAGGPKTQYF. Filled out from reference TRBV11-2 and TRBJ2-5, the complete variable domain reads EAGVAQSPRYKIIEKRQSVAFWCNPISGHATLYWYQQILGQGPKLLIQFQNNGVVDDSQLPKDRFSAERLKGVDSTLKIQPAKLEDSAVYLCASSLAGGPKTQYFGPGTRLLVL.